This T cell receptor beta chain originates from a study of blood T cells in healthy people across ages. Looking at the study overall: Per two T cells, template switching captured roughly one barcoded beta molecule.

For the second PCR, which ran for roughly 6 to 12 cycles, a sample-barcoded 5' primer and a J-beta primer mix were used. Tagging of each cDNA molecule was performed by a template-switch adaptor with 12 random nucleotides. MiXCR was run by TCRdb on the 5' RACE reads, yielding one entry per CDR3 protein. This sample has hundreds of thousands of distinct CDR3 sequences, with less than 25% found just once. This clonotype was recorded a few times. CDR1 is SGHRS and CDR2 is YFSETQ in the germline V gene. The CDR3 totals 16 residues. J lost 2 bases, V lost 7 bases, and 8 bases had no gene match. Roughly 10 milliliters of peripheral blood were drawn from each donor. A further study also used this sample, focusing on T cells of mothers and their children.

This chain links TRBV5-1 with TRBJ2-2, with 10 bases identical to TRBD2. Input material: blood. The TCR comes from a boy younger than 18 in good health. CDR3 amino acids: CASVMLAGANTGELFF. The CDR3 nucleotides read TGCGCCAGCGTTATGCTAGCGGGGGCTAACACCGGGGAGCTGTTTTTT.